The rows below give T cell receptor beta chains drawn from one sample of a study of shared clonotypes between healthy human individuals. TCRdb keeps only in-frame clones here, not all; method: immunoSEQ multiplex PCR. The sample records roughly 1,800,000 clones, about 95% being singletons. The material sequenced was naive CD8+ T cells sorted from blood. Every receptor here comes from a man between 18 and 35 years old in good health. CDR3s leave out the opening cysteine and the closing phenylalanine or tryptophan.

J gene	V gene	CDR3 length	CDR3 protein
TRBJ2-3	TRBV7-8	11	ASMDSRTDTQY
TRBJ2-1	TRBV2	14	ASSDSRSGGGNEQF
TRBJ1-1	TRBV7-9	11	ASSPDGNTEAF
TRBJ1-5	TRBV27	13	ASTLVGGSNQPQH
TRBJ1-1	TRBV7-2	15	ASSWKGQGRWSTEAF
TRBJ2-1	TRBV6-1	14	ASSASSGSRQFEQF
TRBJ1-1	TRBV14	11	ASSLYRNTEAF
TRBJ1-1	TRBV4-1	11	ASSQDGGFEAF
TRBJ2-3	TRBV28	13	ASSFGSRSTDTQY
TRBJ2-4	TRBV4-1	16	ASSQVGLADLAKNIQY
TRBJ2-3	TRBV5-1	17	ASSPIPGGGLAGTDTQY
TRBJ2-1	TRBV7-2	13	ASSLSGQVYNEQF
TRBJ2-1	TRBV15	13	ATSAHLSSYNEQF
TRBJ2-7	TRBV6-1	10	ASSEAPLEQY
TRBJ1-2	TRBV29-1	13	SVDSAGRGNYGYT
TRBJ2-7	TRBV4-1	11	ASSLRTDYEQY
TRBJ2-5	TRBV5-6	12	ASSLEVSQETQY
TRBJ1-3	TRBV6-1	13	ASSEFGGSGNTIY
TRBJ1-4	TRBV19	11	ASSAAPVEKLF
TRBJ1-3	TRBV11-2	11	ASRGFAGNTIY
TRBJ2-1	TRBV19	14	ASSAPTSGSWNEQF
TRBJ2-3	TRBV6-5	12	ASSDGIVTDTQY
TRBJ2-1	TRBV15	13	ATSRAGILRNEQF
TRBJ2-7	TRBV4-3	13	ASSQGNGRIYEQY
TRBJ1-2	TRBV25-1	13	ASSEATGGEFGYT
TRBJ2-7	TRBV2	10	AGGQASNEQY
TRBJ2-2	TRBV19	14	ASSIIPLEDTGELF
TRBJ2-7	TRBV11-2	13	ASSFEGRDAYEQY
TRBJ2-3	TRBV27	11	ASSLAPTDTQY
TRBJ1-5	TRBV7-8	14	ASSLDLRRSDQPQH
TRBJ2-2	TRBV19	15	ASSPHGLAGGPGELF
TRBJ2-7	TRBV27	12	ASSLYQGAREQY
TRBJ2-5	TRBV2	12	ASSETKLRETQY
TRBJ2-7	TRBV15	13	ATSRENDPAYEQY
TRBJ2-5	TRBV18	10	ASSPPRETQY
TRBJ2-1	TRBV2	9	ASRDLNEQF
TRBJ2-7	TRBV27	13	ASSLSGDSTYEQY
TRBJ2-7	TRBV5-4	12	ASSWGGDLREQY
TRBJ2-5	TRBV11-2	13	ASMAPDDYQETQY
TRBJ2-7	TRBV7-6	11	ASSFDTTYEQY
TRBJ2-1	TRBV9	10	ASSVVVDEQF
TRBJ2-1	TRBV28	13	ASSFDWTVYNEQF
TRBJ1-1	TRBV7-9	13	ASSLAEGENTEAF
TRBJ2-1	TRBV7-9	14	ASSSTGLAGYGEQF
TRBJ1-2	TRBV4-3	14	ASSPGALPGGYGYT
TRBJ2-2	TRBV5-1	13	ASSFVSGNTGELF
TRBJ1-6	TRBV18	11	ASSEGTGSPLH
TRBJ1-3	TRBV5-1	13	ASSFDGTDGNTIY